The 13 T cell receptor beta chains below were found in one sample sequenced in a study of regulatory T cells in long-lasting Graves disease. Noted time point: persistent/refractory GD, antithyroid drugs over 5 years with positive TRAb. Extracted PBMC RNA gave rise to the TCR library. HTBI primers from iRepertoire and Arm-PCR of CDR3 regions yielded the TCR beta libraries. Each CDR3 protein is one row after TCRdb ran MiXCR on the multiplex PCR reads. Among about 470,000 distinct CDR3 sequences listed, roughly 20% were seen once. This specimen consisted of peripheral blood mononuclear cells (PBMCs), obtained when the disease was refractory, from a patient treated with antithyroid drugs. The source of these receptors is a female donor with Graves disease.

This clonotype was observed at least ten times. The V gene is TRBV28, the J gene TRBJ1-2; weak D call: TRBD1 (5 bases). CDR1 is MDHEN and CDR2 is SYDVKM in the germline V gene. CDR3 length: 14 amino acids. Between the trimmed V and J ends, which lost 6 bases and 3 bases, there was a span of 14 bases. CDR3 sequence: CASSSTQGDYGYTF. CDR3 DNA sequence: TGTGCCAGCAGCTCTACCCAGGGCGACTATGGCTACACCTTC.

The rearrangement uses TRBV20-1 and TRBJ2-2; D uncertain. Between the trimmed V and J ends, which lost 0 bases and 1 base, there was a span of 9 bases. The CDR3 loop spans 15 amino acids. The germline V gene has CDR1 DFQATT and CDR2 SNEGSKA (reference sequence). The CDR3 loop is CSARDAQRNTGELFF. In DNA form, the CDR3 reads TGCAGTGCTAGAGATGCACAGAGGAACACCGGGGAGCTGTTTTTT.

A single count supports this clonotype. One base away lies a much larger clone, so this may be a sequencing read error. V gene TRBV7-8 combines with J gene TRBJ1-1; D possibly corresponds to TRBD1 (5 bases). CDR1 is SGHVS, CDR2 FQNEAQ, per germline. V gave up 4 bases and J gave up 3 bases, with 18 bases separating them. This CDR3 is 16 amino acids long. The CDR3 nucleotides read TGTGCCAGCAGCTCGGACACGGCTCGGAAAGACACTGAAGCTTTCTTT. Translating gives CASSSDTARKDTEAFF.

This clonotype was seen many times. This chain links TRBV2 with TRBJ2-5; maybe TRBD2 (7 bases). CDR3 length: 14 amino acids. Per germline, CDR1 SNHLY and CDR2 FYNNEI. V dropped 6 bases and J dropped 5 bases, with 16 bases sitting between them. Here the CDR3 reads CASRNPGEGETQYF. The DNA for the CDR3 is TGTGCCAGCAGGAATCCAGGGGAGGGGGAGACCCAGTACTTC.

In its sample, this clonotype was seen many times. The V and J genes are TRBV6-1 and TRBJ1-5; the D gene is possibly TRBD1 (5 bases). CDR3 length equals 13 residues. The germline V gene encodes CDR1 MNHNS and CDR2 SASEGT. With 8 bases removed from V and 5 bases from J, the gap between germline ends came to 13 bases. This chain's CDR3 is CASAGIGHQPQHF. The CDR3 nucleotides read TGTGCCAGCGCAGGGATTGGGCATCAGCCCCAGCATTTT.

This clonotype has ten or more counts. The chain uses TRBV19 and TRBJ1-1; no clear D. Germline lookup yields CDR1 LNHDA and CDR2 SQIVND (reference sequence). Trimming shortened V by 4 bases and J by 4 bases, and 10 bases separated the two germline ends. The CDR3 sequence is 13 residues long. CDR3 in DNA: TGTGCCAGTAGTAAGGGTCAGCTCACTGAAGCTTTCTTT. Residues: CASSKGQLTEAFF.

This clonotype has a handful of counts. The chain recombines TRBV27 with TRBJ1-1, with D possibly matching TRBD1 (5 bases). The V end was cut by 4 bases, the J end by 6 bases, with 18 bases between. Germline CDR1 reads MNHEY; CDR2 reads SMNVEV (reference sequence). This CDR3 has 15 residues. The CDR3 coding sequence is TGTGCCAGCAGTTCACTTCAGGGTTTGAGCGCTGAAGCTTTCTTT. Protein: CASSSLQGLSAEAFF.

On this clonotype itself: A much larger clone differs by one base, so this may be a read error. The DNA of the CDR3 is TGTGCCAGCAGTTTGCGACACAAATACGGGCAGTACTTC. This sequence encodes CASSLRHKYGQYF. The V call is TRBV27, the J call TRBJ2-7; D gene ambiguous. From germline, CDR1 is MNHEY and CDR2 SMNVEV (reference sequence). This CDR3 comprises 13 residues.

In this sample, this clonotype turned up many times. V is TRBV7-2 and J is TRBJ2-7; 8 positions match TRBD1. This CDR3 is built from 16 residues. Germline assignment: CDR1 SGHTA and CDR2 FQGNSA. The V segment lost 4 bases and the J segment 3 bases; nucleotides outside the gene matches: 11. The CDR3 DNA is TGTGCCAGCAGCTCCCCCCCCGGACAGGGTGGCTACGAGCAGTACTTC. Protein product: CASSSPPGQGGYEQYF.

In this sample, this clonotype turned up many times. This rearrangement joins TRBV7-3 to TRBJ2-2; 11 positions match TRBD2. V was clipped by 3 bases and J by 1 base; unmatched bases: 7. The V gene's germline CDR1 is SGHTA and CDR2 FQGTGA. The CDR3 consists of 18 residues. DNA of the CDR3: TGTGCCAGCAGCTTGGGCCACACTAGCGGGGGGAACACCGGGGAGCTGTTTTTT. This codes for CASSLGHTSGGNTGELFF.

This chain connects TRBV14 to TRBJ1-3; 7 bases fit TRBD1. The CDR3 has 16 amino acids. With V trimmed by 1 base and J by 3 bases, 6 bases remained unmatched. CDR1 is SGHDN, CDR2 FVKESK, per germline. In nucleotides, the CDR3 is TGTGCCAGCAGCCAAGGTCGACAGGGAGGTGGAAACACCATATATTTT. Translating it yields CASSQGRQGGGNTIYF.

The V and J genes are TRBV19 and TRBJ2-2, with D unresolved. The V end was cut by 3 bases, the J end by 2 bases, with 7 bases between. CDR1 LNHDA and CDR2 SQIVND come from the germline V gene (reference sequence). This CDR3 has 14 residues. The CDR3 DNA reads TGTGCCAGTAGTATTTCAGGAAACACCGGGGAGCTGTTTTTT. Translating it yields CASSISGNTGELFF.

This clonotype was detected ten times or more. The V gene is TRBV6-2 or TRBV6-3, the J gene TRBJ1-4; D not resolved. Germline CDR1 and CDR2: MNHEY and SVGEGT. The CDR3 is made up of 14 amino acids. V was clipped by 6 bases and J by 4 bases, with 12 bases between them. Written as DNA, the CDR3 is TGTGCCAGCAGCTACCCCGCGGTTAATGAAAAACTGTTTTTT. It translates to CASSYPAVNEKLFF.